A selection of T cell receptor beta chains follows, all from one sample in a study of blood T cell repertoires in COVID-19. The assay was immunoSEQ multiplex PCR, and TCRdb's table has in-frame clones only and misses some. The data show about 220,000 clones, over 70% seen once. Sequenced material: peripheral blood. Every receptor here comes from a woman in her 70s with acute or convalescent COVID-19. Each CDR3 is given with its conserved first and last residue. The D gene is left open where the match is weak. For some rows the clone size is stated as once, few or many, or as a class when expanded; others skip it.

j_gene	d_gene	v_gene	abundance	CDR3aa	CDR3nt
TRBJ2-2	NA	TRBV6-4	NA	CASSEYSTGELFF	TGTGCCAGCAGTGAATACAGTACCGGGGAGCTGTTTTTT
TRBJ1-2	TRBD1	TRBV5-1	NA	CASSSGTGIYGYTF	TGCGCCAGCAGCTCAGGGACAGGGATCTATGGCTACACCTTC
TRBJ1-6	NA	TRBV4-2	NA	CASSQGWAGDSPLHF	TGTGCCAGCAGCCAAGGATGGGCAGGGGATTCACCCCTCCACTTT
TRBJ1-2	NA	TRBV14	once	CASSPSGGRNGYTF	TGTGCCAGCAGCCCTTCGGGGGGGAGGAATGGCTACACCTTC
TRBJ2-3	NA	TRBV18	few	CASSPQGGGTDTQYF	TGTGCCAGCTCACCTCAAGGAGGGGGCACAGATACGCAGTATTTT
TRBJ2-7	TRBD1	TRBV7-7	NA	CASSCPGTGFKYEQYF	TGTGCCAGCAGCTGTCCCGGGACAGGGTTTAAATACGAGCAGTACTTC
TRBJ1-2	NA	TRBV11-2	once	CASSLLPAPDSAQGYTF	TGTGCCAGCAGCCTCCTCCCCGCCCCGGACAGTGCCCAGGGCTACACCTTC
TRBJ2-5	TRBD1	TRBV5-1	NA	CASSWLDRGRETQYF	TGCGCCAGCAGCTGGTTGGACAGGGGGAGGGAGACCCAGTACTTC
TRBJ1-1	NA	TRBV25-1	NA	CASRGQINTEAFF	TGTGCCAGCAGGGGACAAATTAACACTGAAGCTTTCTTT
TRBJ1-6	NA	TRBV19	once	CASRNGESPLHF	TGTGCCAGCAGAAACGGGGAATCGCCCCTCCACTTT
TRBJ1-2	TRBD1	TRBV30	NA	CAWSRTGSDGYTF	TGTGCCTGGAGTCGGACAGGGAGTGATGGCTACACCTTC
TRBJ2-3	NA	TRBV18	NA	CASLLSSTDTQYF	TGTGCCAGCTTGTTGTCGAGCACAGATACGCAGTATTTT
TRBJ2-2	NA	TRBV5-4	NA	CASSLKGGINTGELFF	TGTGCCAGCAGCTTGAAGGGGGGGATAAACACCGGGGAGCTGTTTTTT
TRBJ2-2	NA	TRBV5-6	few	CASRMSRGELFF	TGTGCCAGCAGGATGAGTCGCGGGGAGCTGTTTTTT
TRBJ2-2	NA	TRBV27	NA	CASSSIGGAGELFF	TGTGCCAGCAGTTCGATAGGGGGGGCGGGGGAGCTGTTTTTT
TRBJ2-3	NA	TRBV3-1/TRBV3-2	NA	CASSLHLDTQYF	TGTGCCAGCAGCCTACACCTAGATACGCAGTATTTT
TRBJ2-1	TRBD1	TRBV5-5	NA	CASSSQGESYNEQFF	TGTGCCAGCAGCTCCCAGGGGGAATCCTACAATGAGCAGTTCTTC
TRBJ2-2	NA	TRBV6-4	NA	CASSDLHSGSPGELFF	TGTGCCAGCAGTGACCTTCACAGTGGGAGCCCCGGGGAGCTGTTTTTT
TRBJ2-2	TRBD1	TRBV19	NA	CASSPDWTGRPGELFF	TGTGCCAGTAGCCCGGATTGGACAGGGAGGCCCGGGGAGCTGTTTTTT
TRBJ1-4	NA	TRBV5-1	NA	CASSLLGANEKLFF	TGCGCCAGCAGCTTGTTAGGGGCAAATGAAAAACTGTTTTTT
TRBJ2-1	TRBD1	TRBV7-8	NA	CASSLIAGTGGSNEQFF	TGTGCCAGCAGCTTAATTGCCGGGACAGGGGGAAGCAATGAGCAGTTCTTC
TRBJ1-4	TRBD1	TRBV4-1	NA	CASSQDVTGVGEKLFF	TGCGCCAGCAGCCAGGACGTGACAGGGGTTGGGGAAAAACTGTTTTTT
TRBJ2-3	TRBD2	TRBV11-2	NA	CASSLLAGGTDTQYF	TGTGCCAGCAGCTTACTAGCGGGGGGCACAGATACGCAGTATTTT
TRBJ1-5	NA	TRBV2	few	CASSGPSGIDNQPQHF	TGTGCCAGCAGTGGACCGTCCGGGATTGACAATCAGCCCCAGCATTTT
TRBJ2-5	TRBD2	TRBV20-1	NA	CSASRGLAGGRGETQYF	TGCAGTGCTAGTCGAGGACTAGCGGGGGGGCGGGGAGAGACCCAGTACTTC
TRBJ1-1	NA	TRBV5-1	NA	CASSLGLRGRNTEAFF	TGCGCCAGCAGCTTGGGATTAAGGGGCCGGAACACTGAAGCTTTCTTT
TRBJ1-2	TRBD1	TRBV2	NA	CASSFTGGRTGYTF	TGTGCCAGCAGTTTCACAGGGGGGAGGACGGGCTACACCTTC
TRBJ1-2	TRBD1	TRBV12-3/TRBV12-4	NA	CASSPQGYYGYTF	TGTGCCAGCAGCCCACAGGGGTACTATGGCTACACCTTC
TRBJ2-3	NA	TRBV10-2	NA	CASSPSQTGEYF	TGCGCCAGCAGCCCAAGCCAGACGGGAGAGTATTTT
TRBJ1-1	NA	TRBV29-1	NA	CSVGLTNTEAFF	TGCAGCGTTGGGCTTACGAACACTGAAGCTTTCTTT
TRBJ1-2	NA	TRBV29-1	NA	CSGGDTYGYTF	TGCAGCGGGGGGGACACCTATGGCTACACCTTC
TRBJ2-7	NA	TRBV24-1	NA	CATSDPREFTYEQYF	TGTGCCACCAGTGATCCCAGGGAATTCACCTACGAGCAGTACTTC
TRBJ2-1	NA	TRBV11-1	NA	CASSLAPAGSVDEQFF	TGTGCCAGCAGCTTAGCCCCGGCAGGTAGTGTCGATGAGCAGTTCTTC
TRBJ2-1	TRBD2	TRBV6-2/TRBV6-3	NA	CASSFFSGGSYNEQFF	TGTGCCAGCAGTTTTTTTAGCGGGGGCTCCTACAATGAGCAGTTCTTC
TRBJ2-1	NA	TRBV5-6	NA	CASSRRREQFF	TGTGCCAGCAGCCGAAGGAGGGAGCAGTTCTTC
TRBJ1-2	TRBD1	TRBV5-1	NA	CASSSIPGQGFFNYGYTF	TGCGCCAGCAGCTCCATCCCGGGACAGGGCTTTTTTAACTATGGCTACACCTTC
TRBJ1-4	TRBD1	TRBV15	NA	CATSRGQGVANEKLFF	TGTGCCACCAGCAGAGGACAGGGGGTCGCTAATGAAAAACTGTTTTTT
TRBJ1-1	NA	TRBV9	NA	CASSVGRHNGGAEAFF	TGTGCCAGCAGCGTAGGCCGCCACAACGGGGGAGCTGAAGCTTTCTTT
TRBJ1-1	TRBD1	TRBV6-5	many	CASSYSRTGGLVEAFF	TGTGCCAGCAGTTACTCAAGAACAGGGGGCCTCGTTGAAGCTTTCTTT
TRBJ1-5	TRBD1	TRBV6-5	NA	CASSSRTGGDQPQHF	TGTGCCAGCAGTTCCCGGACAGGGGGTGATCAGCCCCAGCATTTT
TRBJ2-1	NA	TRBV24-1	many	CATSVTGPGYNEQFF	TGTGCCACCAGTGTAACAGGACCTGGATACAATGAGCAGTTCTTC
TRBJ2-2	TRBD2	TRBV3-1/TRBV3-2	NA	CASSQAPGLAFGELFF	TGTGCCAGCAGCCAAGCCCCCGGACTAGCGTTCGGGGAGCTGTTTTTT
TRBJ2-7	TRBD1	TRBV29-1	NA	CSARRATGNSRYEQYF	TGCAGCGCCAGGCGGGCGACAGGGAATTCTCGCTACGAGCAGTACTTC
TRBJ1-1	NA	TRBV5-1	NA	CASSLELDTEAFF	TGCGCCAGCAGCTTGGAACTCGACACTGAAGCTTTCTTT
TRBJ2-3	NA	TRBV9	NA	CASSPRGELTDTQYF	TGTGCCAGCAGCCCCCGCGGGGAGCTGACAGATACGCAGTATTTT
TRBJ2-5	TRBD1	TRBV6-1	NA	CASREFPAWDRVRETQYF	TGTGCCAGCAGGGAATTCCCCGCCTGGGACAGGGTACGGGAGACCCAGTACTTC
TRBJ2-1	TRBD2	TRBV6-2/TRBV6-3	NA	CASSRAGGPSYNEQFF	TGTGCCAGCAGTAGAGCGGGGGGCCCGTCCTACAATGAGCAGTTCTTC
TRBJ2-1	NA	TRBV5-6	few	CASRQFGRQFF	TGTGCCAGCAGACAGTTTGGCCGGCAGTTCTTC
TRBJ1-5	NA	TRBV12-3/TRBV12-4	few	CASSPYSNQPQHF	TGTGCCAGCAGCCCCTATAGCAATCAGCCCCAGCATTTT
TRBJ2-3	TRBD2	TRBV2	NA	CASSVSSGRTDTQYF	TGTGCCAGCAGTGTTTCTAGCGGGCGCACAGATACGCAGTATTTT
TRBJ2-7	TRBD2	TRBV5-1	NA	CASSRSPGLAGGYEQYF	TGCGCCAGCAGCCGTTCCCCGGGACTAGCGGGGGGGTACGAGCAGTACTTC
TRBJ2-1	TRBD1	TRBV4-1	NA	CASRPGQGGNEQFF	TGCGCCAGTAGACCGGGACAGGGGGGGAATGAGCAGTTCTTC
TRBJ1-2	TRBD1	TRBV5-1	NA	CASSLEGTGAFYGYTF	TGCGCCAGCAGCTTGGAAGGGACAGGGGCTTTCTATGGCTACACCTTC
TRBJ1-2	NA	TRBV7-2	NA	CAIPEGSGYTF	TGTGCCATACCGGAGGGAAGTGGCTACACCTTC
TRBJ2-1	TRBD2	TRBV12-3/TRBV12-4	NA	CASKRTSGNEQFF	TGTGCCAGCAAACGGACTAGCGGGAATGAGCAGTTCTTC
TRBJ2-7	NA	TRBV11-2	NA	CASSLDGAYEQYF	TGTGCCAGCAGCCTTGACGGAGCCTACGAGCAGTACTTC
TRBJ2-5	TRBD1	TRBV24-1	many	CATSDPTGVGETQYF	TGTGCCACCAGTGATCCTACAGGGGTAGGAGAGACCCAGTACTTC
TRBJ1-4	NA	TRBV9	NA	CASSAAGGTNEKLFF	TGTGCCAGCAGCGCAGCCGGCGGAACTAATGAAAAACTGTTTTTT
TRBJ1-6	NA	TRBV11-2	NA	CASSLRQGNNSPLHF	TGTGCCAGCAGCTTAAGGCAGGGAAACAATTCACCCCTCCACTTT